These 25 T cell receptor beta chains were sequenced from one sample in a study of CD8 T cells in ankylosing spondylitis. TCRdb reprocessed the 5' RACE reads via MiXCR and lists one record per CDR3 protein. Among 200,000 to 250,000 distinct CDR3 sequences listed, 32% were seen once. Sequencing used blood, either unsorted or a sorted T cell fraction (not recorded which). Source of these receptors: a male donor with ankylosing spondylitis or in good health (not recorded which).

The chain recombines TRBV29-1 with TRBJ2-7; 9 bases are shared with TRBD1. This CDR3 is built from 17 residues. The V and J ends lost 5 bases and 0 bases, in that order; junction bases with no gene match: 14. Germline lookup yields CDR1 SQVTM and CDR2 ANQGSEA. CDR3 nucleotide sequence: TGCAGCGTTTCTAGCTACCTCGGACAGGGGAGCTCCTACGAGCAGTACTTC. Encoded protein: CSVSSYLGQGSSYEQYF.

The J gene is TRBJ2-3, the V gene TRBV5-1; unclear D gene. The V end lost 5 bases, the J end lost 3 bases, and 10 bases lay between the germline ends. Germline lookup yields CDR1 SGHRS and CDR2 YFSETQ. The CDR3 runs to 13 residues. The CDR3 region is CASSKGVTDTQYF. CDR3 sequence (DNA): TGCGCCAGCAGTAAGGGTGTTACAGATACGCAGTATTTT.

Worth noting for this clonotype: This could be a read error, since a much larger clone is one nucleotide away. CDR3 loop: CSAGLVNTGELFF. The CDR3, as DNA: TGCAGTGCCGGACTAGTCAACACCGGGGAGCTGTTTTTT. The chain joins TRBV20-1 to TRBJ2-2; the match to TRBD2 covers 7 bases. CDR3 size: 13 residues. V lost 6 bases and J lost 2; bases outside the gene matches: 3. The V gene's germline CDR1 is DFQATT and CDR2 SNEGSKA (reference sequence).

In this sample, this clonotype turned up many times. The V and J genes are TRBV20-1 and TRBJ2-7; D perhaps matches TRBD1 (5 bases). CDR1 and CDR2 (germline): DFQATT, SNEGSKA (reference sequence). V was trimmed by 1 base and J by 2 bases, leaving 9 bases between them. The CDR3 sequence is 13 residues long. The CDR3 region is CSARGPRAYEQYF. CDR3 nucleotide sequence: TGCAGTGCTAGAGGTCCCAGGGCCTACGAGCAGTACTTC.

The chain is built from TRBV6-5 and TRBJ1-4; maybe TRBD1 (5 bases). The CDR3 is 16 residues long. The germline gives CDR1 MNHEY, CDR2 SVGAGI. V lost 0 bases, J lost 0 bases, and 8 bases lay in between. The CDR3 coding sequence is TGTGCCAGCAGTTACTCCTGGACATCAACTAATGAAAAACTGTTTTTT. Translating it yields CASSYSWTSTNEKLFF.

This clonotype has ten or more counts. The CDR3 nucleotides are TGTGCCATCAGGAATACCGCAGGAGACTCTCGATACGAGCAGTACTTC. Its translation is CAIRNTAGDSRYEQYF. The chain employs TRBV10-3 and TRBJ2-7; unclear D gene. Germline CDR1 ENHRY, CDR2 SYGVKD. This CDR3 is built from 16 residues. V lost 6 bases and J lost 4, with 22 bases in between.

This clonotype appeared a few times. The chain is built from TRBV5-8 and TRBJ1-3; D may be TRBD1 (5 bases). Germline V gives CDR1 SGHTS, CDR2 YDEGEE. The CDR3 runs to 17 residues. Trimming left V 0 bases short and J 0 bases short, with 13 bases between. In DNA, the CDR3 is TGTGCCAGCAGCTTGGCCTGGACACCTTCCTCTGGAAACACCATATATTTT. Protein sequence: CASSLAWTPSSGNTIYF.

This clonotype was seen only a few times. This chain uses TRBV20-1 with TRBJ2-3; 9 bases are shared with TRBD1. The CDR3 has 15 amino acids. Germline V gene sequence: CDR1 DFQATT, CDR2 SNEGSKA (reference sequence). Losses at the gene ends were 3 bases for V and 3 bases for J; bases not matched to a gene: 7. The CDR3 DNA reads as TGCAGTGCTAGGCCCGGGACAGGGAGTACAGATACGCAGTATTTT. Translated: CSARPGTGSTDTQYF.

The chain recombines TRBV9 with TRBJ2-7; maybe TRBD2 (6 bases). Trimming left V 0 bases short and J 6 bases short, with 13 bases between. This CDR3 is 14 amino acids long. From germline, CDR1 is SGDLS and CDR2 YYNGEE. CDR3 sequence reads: CASSVGVTGLEQYF. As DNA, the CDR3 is TGTGCCAGCAGCGTAGGAGTGACGGGACTCGAGCAGTACTTC.

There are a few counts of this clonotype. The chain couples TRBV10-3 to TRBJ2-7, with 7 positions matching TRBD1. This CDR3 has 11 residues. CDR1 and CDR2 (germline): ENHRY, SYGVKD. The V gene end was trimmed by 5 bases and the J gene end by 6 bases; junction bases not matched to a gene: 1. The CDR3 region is CAISWDSEQYF. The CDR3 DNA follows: TGTGCCATCAGTTGGGACAGCGAGCAGTACTTC.

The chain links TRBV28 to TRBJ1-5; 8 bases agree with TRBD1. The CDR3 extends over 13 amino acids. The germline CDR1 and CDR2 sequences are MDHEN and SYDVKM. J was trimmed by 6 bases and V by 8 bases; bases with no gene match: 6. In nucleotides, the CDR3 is TGTGCCAGCGGGGCAGGGGGCGTTCAGCCCCAGCATTTT. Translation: CASGAGGVQPQHF. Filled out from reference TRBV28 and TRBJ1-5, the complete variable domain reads DVKVTQSSRYLVKRTGEKVFLECVQDMDHENMFWYRQDPGLGLRLIYFSYDVKMKEKGDIPEGYSVSREKKERFSLILESASTNQTSMYLCASGAGGVQPQHFGDGTRLSIL.

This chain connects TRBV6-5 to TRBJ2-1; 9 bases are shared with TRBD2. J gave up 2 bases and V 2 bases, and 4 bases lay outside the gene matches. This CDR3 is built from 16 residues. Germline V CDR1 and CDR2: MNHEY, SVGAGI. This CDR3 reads CASSYQAGGPYNEQFF. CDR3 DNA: TGTGCCAGCAGTTACCAAGCGGGGGGACCCTACAATGAGCAGTTCTTC.

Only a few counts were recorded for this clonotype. In nucleotides, the CDR3 is TGTGCCATCAGTGAGGTGGCTAGCGGGGAAAACAATGAGCAGTTCTTC. This encodes CAISEVASGENNEQFF. This rearrangement joins TRBV10-3 to TRBJ2-1, with 9 bases matching TRBD2. The ends lost 2 bases at V and 5 bases at J; junction bases unmatched: 7. CDR1 ENHRY and CDR2 SYGVKD come from the germline V gene. The CDR3 is 16 residues long.

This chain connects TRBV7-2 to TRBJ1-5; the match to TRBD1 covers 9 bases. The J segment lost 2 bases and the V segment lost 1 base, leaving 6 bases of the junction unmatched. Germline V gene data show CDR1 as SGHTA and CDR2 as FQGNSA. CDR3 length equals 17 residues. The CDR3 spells CASSLGTGDVGNQPQHF. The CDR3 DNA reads TGTGCCAGCAGCTTAGGGACAGGGGATGTGGGCAATCAGCCCCAGCATTTT.

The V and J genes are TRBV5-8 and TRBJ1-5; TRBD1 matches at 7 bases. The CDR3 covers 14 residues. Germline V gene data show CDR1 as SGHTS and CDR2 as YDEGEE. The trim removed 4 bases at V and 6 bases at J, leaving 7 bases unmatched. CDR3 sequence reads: CASSLGAGGQPQHF. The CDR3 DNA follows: TGTGCCAGCAGCCTGGGCGCAGGGGGTCAGCCCCAGCATTTT.

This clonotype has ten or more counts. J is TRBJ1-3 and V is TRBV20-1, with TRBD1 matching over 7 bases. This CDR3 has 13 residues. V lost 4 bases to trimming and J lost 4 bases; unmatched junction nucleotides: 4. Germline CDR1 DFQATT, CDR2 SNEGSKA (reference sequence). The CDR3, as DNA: TGCAGTGCTACAACAGGGGTCGGAAACACCATATATTTT. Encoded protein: CSATTGVGNTIYF.

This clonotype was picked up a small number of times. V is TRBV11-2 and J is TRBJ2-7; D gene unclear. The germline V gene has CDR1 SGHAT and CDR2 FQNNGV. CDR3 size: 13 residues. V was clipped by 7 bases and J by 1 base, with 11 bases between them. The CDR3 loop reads CASTGDSSYEQYF. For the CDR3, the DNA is TGTGCCAGCACGGGCGACTCATCCTACGAGCAGTACTTC.

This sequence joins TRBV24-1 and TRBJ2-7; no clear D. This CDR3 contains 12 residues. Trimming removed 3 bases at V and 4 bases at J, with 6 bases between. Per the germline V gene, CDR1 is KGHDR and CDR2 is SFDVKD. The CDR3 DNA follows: TGTGCCACCAGTGATATAGGGTACGAGCAGTACTTC. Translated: CATSDIGYEQYF.

The CDR3 DNA follows: TGTGCCAGCAGGACAGGGACCTACGAGCAGTACTTC. This codes for CASRTGTYEQYF. The chain couples TRBV12-3 or TRBV12-4 to TRBJ2-7, with 7 bases aligning to TRBD1. V dropped 6 bases and J dropped 2; count of bases not matched to a gene: 1. CDR3 length: 12 amino acids.

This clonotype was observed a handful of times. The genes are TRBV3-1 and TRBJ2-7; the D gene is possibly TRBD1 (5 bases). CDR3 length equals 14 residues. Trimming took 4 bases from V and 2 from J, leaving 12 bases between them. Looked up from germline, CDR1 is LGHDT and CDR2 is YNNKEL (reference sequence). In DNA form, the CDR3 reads TGTGCCAGCAGCCCCTATCCGACAGCCTACGAGCAGTACTTC. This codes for CASSPYPTAYEQYF.

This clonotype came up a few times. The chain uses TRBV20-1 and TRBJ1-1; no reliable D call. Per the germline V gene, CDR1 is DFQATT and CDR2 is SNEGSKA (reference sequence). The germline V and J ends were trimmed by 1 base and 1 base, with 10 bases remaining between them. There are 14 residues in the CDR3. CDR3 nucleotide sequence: TGCAGTGCTAGAGGTCACGTGGGGAACACTGAAGCTTTCTTT. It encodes CSARGHVGNTEAFF.

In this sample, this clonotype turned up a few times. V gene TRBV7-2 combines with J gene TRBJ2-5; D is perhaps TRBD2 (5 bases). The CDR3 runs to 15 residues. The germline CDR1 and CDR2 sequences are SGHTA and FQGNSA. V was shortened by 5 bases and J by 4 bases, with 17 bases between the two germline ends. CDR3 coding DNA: TGTGCCAGCAGCAATCAGGCCCGAGGGAGAGAGACCCAGTACTTC. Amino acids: CASSNQARGRETQYF.

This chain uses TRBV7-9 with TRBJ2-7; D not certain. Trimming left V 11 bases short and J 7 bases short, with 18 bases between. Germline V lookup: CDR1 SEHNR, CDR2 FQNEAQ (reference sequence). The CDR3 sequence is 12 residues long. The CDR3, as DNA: TGTGCCTCCGAGGCCGGCCCCTCGGAGCAGTACTTC. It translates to CASEAGPSEQYF.

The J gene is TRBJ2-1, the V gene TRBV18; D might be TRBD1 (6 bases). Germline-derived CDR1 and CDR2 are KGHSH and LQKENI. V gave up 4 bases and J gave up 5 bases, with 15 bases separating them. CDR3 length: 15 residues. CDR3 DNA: TGTGCCAGCTCACTATTAGGACAGACCAACAATGAGCAGTTCTTC. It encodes CASSLLGQTNNEQFF.

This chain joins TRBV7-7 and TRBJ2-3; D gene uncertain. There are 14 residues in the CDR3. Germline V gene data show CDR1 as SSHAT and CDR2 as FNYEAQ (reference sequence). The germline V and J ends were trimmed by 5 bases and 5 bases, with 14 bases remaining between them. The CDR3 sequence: CASSPSPILDTQYF. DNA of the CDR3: TGTGCCAGCAGCCCCTCACCCATCCTAGATACGCAGTATTTT.